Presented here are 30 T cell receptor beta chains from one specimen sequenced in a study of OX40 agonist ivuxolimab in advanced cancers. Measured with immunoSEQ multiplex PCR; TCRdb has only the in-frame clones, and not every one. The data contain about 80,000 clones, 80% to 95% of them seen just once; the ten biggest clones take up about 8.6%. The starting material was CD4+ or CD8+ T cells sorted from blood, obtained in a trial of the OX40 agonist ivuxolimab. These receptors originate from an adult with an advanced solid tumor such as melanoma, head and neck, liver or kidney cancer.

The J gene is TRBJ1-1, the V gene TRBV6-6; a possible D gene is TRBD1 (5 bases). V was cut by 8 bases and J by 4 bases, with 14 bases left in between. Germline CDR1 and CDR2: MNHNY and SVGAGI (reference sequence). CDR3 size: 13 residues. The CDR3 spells CASAYNGGTEAFF. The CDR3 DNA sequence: TGTGCCAGCGCCTATAACGGGGGCACTGAAGCTTTCTTT.

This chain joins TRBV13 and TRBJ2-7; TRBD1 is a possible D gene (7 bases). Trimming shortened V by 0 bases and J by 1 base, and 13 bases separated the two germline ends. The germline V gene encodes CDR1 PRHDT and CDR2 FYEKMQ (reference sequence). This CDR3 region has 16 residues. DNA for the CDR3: TGTGCCAGCAGCTTAGGCCCGTCAGGGGGGTCCTACGAGCAGTACTTC. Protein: CASSLGPSGGSYEQYF.

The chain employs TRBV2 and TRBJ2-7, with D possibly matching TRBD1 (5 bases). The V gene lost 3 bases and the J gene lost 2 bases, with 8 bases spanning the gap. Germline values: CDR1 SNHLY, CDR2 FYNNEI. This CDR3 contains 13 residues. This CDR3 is CASSDDSPYEQYF. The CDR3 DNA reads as TGTGCCAGCAGTGACGACAGCCCCTACGAGCAGTACTTC.

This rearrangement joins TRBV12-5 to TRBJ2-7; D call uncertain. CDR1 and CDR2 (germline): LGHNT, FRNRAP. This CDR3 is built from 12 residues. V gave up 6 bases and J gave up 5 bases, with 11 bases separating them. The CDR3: CASGLDRHEQYF. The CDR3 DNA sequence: TGTGCTAGTGGCCTCGACCGGCACGAGCAGTACTTC. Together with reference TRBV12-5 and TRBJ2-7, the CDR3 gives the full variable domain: DARVTQTPRHKVTEMGQEVTMRCQPILGHNTVFWYRQTMMQGLELLAYFRNRAPLDDSGMPKDRFSAEMPDATLATLKIQPSEPRDSAVYFCASGLDRHEQYFGPGTRLTVT.

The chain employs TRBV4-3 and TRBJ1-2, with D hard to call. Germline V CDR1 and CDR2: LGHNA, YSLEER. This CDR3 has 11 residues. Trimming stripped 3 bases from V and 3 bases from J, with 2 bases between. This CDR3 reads CASSHHYGYTF. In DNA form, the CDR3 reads TGCGCCAGCAGCCACCACTATGGCTACACCTTC.

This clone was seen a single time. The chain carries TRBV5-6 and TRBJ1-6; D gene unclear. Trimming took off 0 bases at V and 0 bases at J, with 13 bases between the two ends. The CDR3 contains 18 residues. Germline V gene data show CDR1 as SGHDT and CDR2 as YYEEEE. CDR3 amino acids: CASSLVSVRTSYNSPLHF. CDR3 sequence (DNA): TGTGCCAGCAGCTTGGTATCTGTCAGGACCTCCTATAATTCACCCCTCCACTTT.

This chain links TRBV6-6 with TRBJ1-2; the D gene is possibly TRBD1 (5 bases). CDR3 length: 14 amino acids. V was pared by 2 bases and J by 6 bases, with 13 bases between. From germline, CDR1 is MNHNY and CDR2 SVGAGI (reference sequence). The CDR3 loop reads CASSYPGQGNGYTF. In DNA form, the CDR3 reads TGTGCCAGCAGTTACCCTGGGCAGGGAAATGGCTACACCTTC.

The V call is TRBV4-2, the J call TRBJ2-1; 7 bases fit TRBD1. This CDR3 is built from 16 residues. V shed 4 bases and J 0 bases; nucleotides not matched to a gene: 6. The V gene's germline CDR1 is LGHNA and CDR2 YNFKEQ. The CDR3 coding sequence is TGTGCCAGCAGCCTGACCGGGGACAGCTCCTACAATGAGCAGTTCTTC. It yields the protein CASSLTGDSSYNEQFF.

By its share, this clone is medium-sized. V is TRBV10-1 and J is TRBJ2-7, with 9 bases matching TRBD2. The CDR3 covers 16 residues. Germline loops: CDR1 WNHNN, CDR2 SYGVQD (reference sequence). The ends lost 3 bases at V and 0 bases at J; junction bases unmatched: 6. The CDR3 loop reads CASSDSVAGVSYEQYF. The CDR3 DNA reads TGCGCCAGCAGTGACTCGGTAGCGGGGGTCTCCTACGAGCAGTACTTC.

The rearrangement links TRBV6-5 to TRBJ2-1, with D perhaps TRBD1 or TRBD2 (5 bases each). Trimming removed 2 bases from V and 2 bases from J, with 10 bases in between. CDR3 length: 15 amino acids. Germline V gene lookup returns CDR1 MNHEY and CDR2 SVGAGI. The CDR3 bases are TGTGCCAGCAGTTACCGGGACGCCCCCTACAATGAGCAGTTCTTC. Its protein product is CASSYRDAPYNEQFF.

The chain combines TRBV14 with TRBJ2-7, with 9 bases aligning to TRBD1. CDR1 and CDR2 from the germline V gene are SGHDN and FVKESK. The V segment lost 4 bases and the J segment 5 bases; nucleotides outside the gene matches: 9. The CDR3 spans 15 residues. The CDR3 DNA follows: TGTGCCAGCAGCCCCCGGACAGGGGCTTTGGACGAGCAGTACTTC. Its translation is CASSPRTGALDEQYF.

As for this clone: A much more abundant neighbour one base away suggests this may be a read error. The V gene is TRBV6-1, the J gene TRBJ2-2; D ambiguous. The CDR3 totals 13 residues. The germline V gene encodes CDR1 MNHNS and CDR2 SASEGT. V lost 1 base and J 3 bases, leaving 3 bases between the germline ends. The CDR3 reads CASSEGDTGELFF. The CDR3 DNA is TGTGCCAGCAGTGAAGGGGACACCGGGGAGCTGTTTTTT.

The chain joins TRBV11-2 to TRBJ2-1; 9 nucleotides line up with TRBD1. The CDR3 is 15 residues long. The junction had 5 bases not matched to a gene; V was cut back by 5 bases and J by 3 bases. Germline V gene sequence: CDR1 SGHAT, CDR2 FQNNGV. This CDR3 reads CASSIDRGFYNEQFF. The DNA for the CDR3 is TGTGCCAGCAGCATCGACAGGGGGTTCTACAATGAGCAGTTCTTC. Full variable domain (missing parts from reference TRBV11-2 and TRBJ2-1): EAGVAQSPRYKIIEKRQSVAFWCNPISGHATLYWYQQILGQGPKLLIQFQNNGVVDDSQLPKDRFSAERLKGVDSTLKIQPAKLEDSAVYLCASSIDRGFYNEQFFGPGTRLTVL.

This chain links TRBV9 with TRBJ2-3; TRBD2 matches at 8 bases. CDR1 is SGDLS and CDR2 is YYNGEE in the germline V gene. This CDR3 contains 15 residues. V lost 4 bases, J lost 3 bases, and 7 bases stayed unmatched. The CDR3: CASSKRTSRTDTQYF. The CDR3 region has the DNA TGTGCCAGCAGCAAAAGGACTAGCAGAACAGATACGCAGTATTTT.

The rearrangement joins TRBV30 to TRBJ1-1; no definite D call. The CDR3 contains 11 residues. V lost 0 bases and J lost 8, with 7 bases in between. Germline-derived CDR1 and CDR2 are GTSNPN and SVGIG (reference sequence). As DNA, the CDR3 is TGTGCCTGGAGTGTAATACAGGAAGCTTTCTTT. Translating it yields CAWSVIQEAFF.

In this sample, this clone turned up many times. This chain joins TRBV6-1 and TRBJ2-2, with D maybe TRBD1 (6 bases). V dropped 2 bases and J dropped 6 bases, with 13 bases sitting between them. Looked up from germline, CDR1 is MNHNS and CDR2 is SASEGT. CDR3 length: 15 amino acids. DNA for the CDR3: TGTGCCAGCAGTGAATCTGGGGGCACCGCCGGGGAGCTGTTTTTT. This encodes CASSESGGTAGELFF.

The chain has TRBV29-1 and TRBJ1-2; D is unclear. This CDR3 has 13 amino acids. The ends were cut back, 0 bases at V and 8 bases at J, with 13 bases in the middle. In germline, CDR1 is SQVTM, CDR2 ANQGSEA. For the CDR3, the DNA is TGCAGCGTTGAAGACAGGCTTGGTGTCGGCTACACCTTC. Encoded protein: CSVEDRLGVGYTF.

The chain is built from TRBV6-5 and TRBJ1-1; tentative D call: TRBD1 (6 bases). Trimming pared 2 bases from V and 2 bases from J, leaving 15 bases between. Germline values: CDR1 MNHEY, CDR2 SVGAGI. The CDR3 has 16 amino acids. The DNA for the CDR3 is TGTGCCAGCAGTTACGTAAGAGGGGGGGTTAACACTGAAGCTTTCTTT. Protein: CASSYVRGGVNTEAFF.

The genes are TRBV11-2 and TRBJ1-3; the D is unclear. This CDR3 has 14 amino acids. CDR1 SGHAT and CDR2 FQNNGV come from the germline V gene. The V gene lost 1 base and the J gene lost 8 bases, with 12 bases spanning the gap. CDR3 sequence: CASSLVTRGDTIYF. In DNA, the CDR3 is TGTGCCAGCAGCTTAGTGACGAGAGGAGACACCATATATTTT.

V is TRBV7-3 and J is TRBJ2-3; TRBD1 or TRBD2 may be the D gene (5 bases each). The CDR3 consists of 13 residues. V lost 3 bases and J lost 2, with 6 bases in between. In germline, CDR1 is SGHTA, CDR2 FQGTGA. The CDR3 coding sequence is TGTGCCAGCAGCTTGGGGGTCACAGATACGCAGTATTTT. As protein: CASSLGVTDTQYF. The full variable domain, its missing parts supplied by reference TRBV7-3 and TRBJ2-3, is GAGVSQTPSNKVTEKGKYVELRCDPISGHTALYWYRQSLGQGPEFLIYFQGTGAADDSGLPNDRFFAVRPEGSVSTLKIQRTERGDSAVYLCASSLGVTDTQYFGPGTRLTVL.

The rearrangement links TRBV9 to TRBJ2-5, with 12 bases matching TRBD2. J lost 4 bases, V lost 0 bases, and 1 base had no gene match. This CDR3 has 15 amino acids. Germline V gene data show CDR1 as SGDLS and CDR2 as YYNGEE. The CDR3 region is CASSVGLAGVETQYF. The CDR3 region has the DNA TGTGCCAGCAGCGTAGGACTAGCGGGGGTAGAGACCCAGTACTTC.

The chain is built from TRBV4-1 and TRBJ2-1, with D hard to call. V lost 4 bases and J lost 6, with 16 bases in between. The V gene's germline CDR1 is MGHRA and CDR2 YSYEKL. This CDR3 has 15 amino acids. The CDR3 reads CASSPVWVAPNEQFF. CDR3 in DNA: TGCGCCAGCAGCCCCGTTTGGGTAGCCCCCAATGAGCAGTTCTTC.

CDR3 sequence (DNA): TGTGCCAGCAGCTTAGAACTTGGGGGTGAGCAGTTCTTC. Its translation is CASSLELGGEQFF. This chain uses TRBV11-2 with TRBJ2-1, with D possibly called TRBD1 or TRBD2 (5 bases each). V gave up 0 bases and J gave up 9 bases, with 9 bases separating them. Germline CDR1 SGHAT, CDR2 FQNNGV. The length of the CDR3 is 13 residues.

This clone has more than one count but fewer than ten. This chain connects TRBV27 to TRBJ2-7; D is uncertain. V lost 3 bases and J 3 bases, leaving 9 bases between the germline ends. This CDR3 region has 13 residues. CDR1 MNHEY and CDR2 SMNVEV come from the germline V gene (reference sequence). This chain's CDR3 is CASSLGQVYEQYF. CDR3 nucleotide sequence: TGTGCCAGCAGTTTGGGTCAGGTCTACGAGCAGTACTTC.

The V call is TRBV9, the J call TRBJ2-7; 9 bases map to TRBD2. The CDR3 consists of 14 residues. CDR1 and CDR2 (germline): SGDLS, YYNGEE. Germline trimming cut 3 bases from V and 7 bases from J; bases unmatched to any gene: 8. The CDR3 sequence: CASSGTSAVGEQYF. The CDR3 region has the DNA TGTGCCAGCAGCGGGACTAGCGCGGTGGGTGAGCAGTACTTC.

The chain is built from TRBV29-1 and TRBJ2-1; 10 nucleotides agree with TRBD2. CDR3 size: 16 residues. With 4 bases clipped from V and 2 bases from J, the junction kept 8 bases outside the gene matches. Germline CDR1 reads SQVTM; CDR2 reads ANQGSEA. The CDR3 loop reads CSVGSPSGRAYNEQFF. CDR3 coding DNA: TGCAGCGTTGGATCACCTAGCGGGAGAGCCTACAATGAGCAGTTCTTC.

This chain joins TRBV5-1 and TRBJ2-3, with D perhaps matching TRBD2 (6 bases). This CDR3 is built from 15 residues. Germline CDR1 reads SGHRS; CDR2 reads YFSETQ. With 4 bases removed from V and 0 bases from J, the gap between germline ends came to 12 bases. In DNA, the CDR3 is TGCGCCAGCAGCGAGTGGAGGGCTAGCACAGATACGCAGTATTTT. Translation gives CASSEWRASTDTQYF.

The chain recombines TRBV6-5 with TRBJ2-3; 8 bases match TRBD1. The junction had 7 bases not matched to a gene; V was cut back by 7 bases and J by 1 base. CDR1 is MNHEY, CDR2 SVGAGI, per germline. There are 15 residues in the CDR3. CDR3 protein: CASIDRGFGTDTQYF. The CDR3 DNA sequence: TGTGCCAGCATCGACAGGGGCTTCGGCACAGATACGCAGTATTTT.

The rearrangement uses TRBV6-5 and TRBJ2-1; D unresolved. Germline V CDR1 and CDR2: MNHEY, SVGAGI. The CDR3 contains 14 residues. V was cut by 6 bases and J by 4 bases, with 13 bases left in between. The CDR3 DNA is TGTGCCAGCAGCCTAGGGCAGGTTTACAATGAGCAGTTCTTC. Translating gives CASSLGQVYNEQFF.

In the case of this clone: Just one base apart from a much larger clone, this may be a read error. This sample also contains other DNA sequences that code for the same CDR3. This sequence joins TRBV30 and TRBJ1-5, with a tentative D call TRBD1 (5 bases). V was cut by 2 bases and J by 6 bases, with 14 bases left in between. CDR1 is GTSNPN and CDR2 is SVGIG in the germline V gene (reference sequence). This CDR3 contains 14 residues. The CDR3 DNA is TGTGCCTGGAGTACGGGGCAGGGACCTCAGCCCCAGCATTTT. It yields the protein CAWSTGQGPQPQHF.